These T cell receptor beta chains were read from a single sample in a study of PD-1 blockade in classical Hodgkin lymphoma. The data were produced by immunoSEQ multiplex PCR, yet TCRdb's version contains in-frame clones alone and is incomplete. The sample comprises some 25,000 clones, nearly 80% of which are singletons, and around 6.5% rests with the top ten. Sample: peripheral blood mononuclear cells (PBMCs), taken at baseline. The receptors here all came from a human donor with classical Hodgkin lymphoma. The CDR3 runs from the conserved cysteine through the conserved F or W. A D gene is named only where the DNA matches it firmly. Some rows have no size entry. The others give once, few or many, or a class for an expanded clone.

-,TRBJ2-5,14,TRBV7-9,once,TGTGCCAGCAGCTTAGCCGGGGGCGGGGAGACCCAGTACTTC,CASSLAGGGETQYF
-,TRBJ2-1,18,TRBV19,once,TGTGCCAGTAGTCTCCAGGGGGGAGATTTCAGCTCCTACAATGAGCAGTTCTTC,CASSLQGGDFSSYNEQFF
-,TRBJ2-3,12,TRBV29-1,-,TGCAGCTCTTTGACTAGTGCAGATACGCAGTATTTT,CSSLTSADTQYF
TRBD1,TRBJ2-5,14,TRBV15,-,TGTGCCACCAGCAGAGGGGACAGGCAAGAGACCCAGTACTTC,CATSRGDRQETQYF
-,TRBJ1-5,13,TRBV7-2,few,TGTGCCAGCAGCTTAACCGGGCCCGGACCCCAGCATTTT,CASSLTGPGPQHF
-,TRBJ1-4,15,TRBV6-1,-,TGTGCCAGCAGTGAGCCCTCAGGGGTCAGGGAAAAACTGTTTTTT,CASSEPSGVREKLFF
TRBD2,TRBJ2-7,14,TRBV7-6,-,TGTGCCAGCAGCTCTAGCGGGGGGTTCAACGAGCAGTACTTC,CASSSSGGFNEQYF
-,TRBJ2-2,14,TRBV11-3,-,TGTGCCAGCACCAAAACACCCAACACCGGGGAGCTGTTTTTT,CASTKTPNTGELFF
-,TRBJ1-1,13,TRBV29-1,-,TGCAGCGTGGGAGCCAGGGGGAACACTGAAGCTTTCTTT,CSVGARGNTEAFF
TRBD1,TRBJ1-2,13,TRBV11-2,-,TGTGCCAGCAGCTCGGGACAGCCTTATGGCTACACCTTC,CASSSGQPYGYTF
-,TRBJ2-3,16,TRBV5-1,-,TGCGCCAGCAGCTCTAAACGGGGGACAAGCACAGATACGCAGTATTTT,CASSSKRGTSTDTQYF
TRBD1,TRBJ2-7,17,TRBV12-5,-,TGTGCTAGTGGTTTCAGACCTCCCCGACAGGGAACCTACGAGCAGTACTTC,CASGFRPPRQGTYEQYF
TRBD1,TRBJ2-7,14,TRBV15,once,TGTGCCACCAGCAGGGACAGGGGCTCCTACGAGCAGTACTTC,CATSRDRGSYEQYF
-,TRBJ2-1,14,TRBV30,few,TGTGCCTGGAGGTCAGGGGTGTTCCTCAATGAGCAGTTCTTC,CAWRSGVFLNEQFF
-,TRBJ1-6,14,TRBV6-5,-,TGTGCCAGCAGCCCCCCAGGGCGTAATTCACCCCTCCACTTT,CASSPPGRNSPLHF
-,TRBJ1-2,11,TRBV29-1,-,TGCAGCGTCAACTCCGGGTTGGGCTACACCTTC,CSVNSGLGYTF
TRBD1,TRBJ1-3,14,TRBV28,-,TGTGCCAGCAGTTGGGGGGGACAGGGAAACACCATATATTTT,CASSWGGQGNTIYF
TRBD2,TRBJ2-7,14,TRBV2,-,TGTGCCAGCAGTAATAGACTAGCGGGGGTTGAGCAGTACTTC,CASSNRLAGVEQYF
-,TRBJ2-7,13,TRBV28,-,TGTGCCAGCAGTTTTAACTTACCGGGAGAGCAGTACTTC,CASSFNLPGEQYF
TRBD1,TRBJ1-2,13,TRBV30,-,TGTGCCTGGCATCGGGACAGGCCTTATGGCTACACCTTC,CAWHRDRPYGYTF
TRBD1,TRBJ1-1,14,TRBV29-1,-,TGCAGCGTTGAAATGGGGACAGGGAACACTGAAGCTTTCTTT,CSVEMGTGNTEAFF
-,TRBJ1-1,15,TRBV7-9,-,TGTGCCAGCAGCACCAGGGAAGACAGTTCCCGTGAAGCTTTCTTT,CASSTREDSSREAFF
-,TRBJ2-1,14,TRBV30,-,TGTGCCTGGGTGGGTCCCCACCTTTACAATGAGCAGTTCTTC,CAWVGPHLYNEQFF
-,TRBJ2-5,13,TRBV5-8,medium-sized,TGTGCCAGCAGCTTGGTTAGGGTTGAGACCCAGTACTTC,CASSLVRVETQYF
-,TRBJ1-5,13,TRBV28,-,TGTGCCAGCAGTTTTGGAAGCAATCAGCCCCAGCATTTT,CASSFGSNQPQHF
-,TRBJ2-2,14,TRBV18,-,TGTGCCAGCTCACCAAAAGGTGGAGGGGTCGAGCTGTTTTTT,CASSPKGGGVELFF
-,TRBJ1-1,13,TRBV30,-,TGTGCCTGGTCAAGGGGTACCTACACTGAAGCTTTCTTT,CAWSRGTYTEAFF
TRBD1,TRBJ1-5,18,TRBV2,-,TGTGCCAGCAGAAGAACGACAGGGAAGCCTTATAGCAATCAGCCCCAGCATTTT,CASRRTTGKPYSNQPQHF
-,TRBJ2-7,12,TRBV21-1,-,TGTGCCAGCAGCAAGGGTTTTTACGAGCAGTACTTC,CASSKGFYEQYF
-,TRBJ2-4,16,TRBV18,-,TGTGCCAGCTCACCACCGGCAGGCCTAGCCAAAAACATTCAGTACTTC,CASSPPAGLAKNIQYF
-,TRBJ1-1,11,TRBV5-6,once,TGTGCCAGCAGCTTGGGGCCTGAAGCTTTCTTT,CASSLGPEAFF
-,TRBJ2-5,14,TRBV11-2,-,TGTGCCAGCAGCTTTGGTGGCAGACAAGAGACCCAGTACTTC,CASSFGGRQETQYF
-,TRBJ2-3,11,TRBV6-1,-,TGTGCCAGCAGCCTCACAGATACGCAGTATTTT,CASSLTDTQYF
-,TRBJ1-2,16,TRBV7-9,-,TGTGCCAGCAGCACATCACGGTGGGGGCCGATCGGCGGCTACACCTTC,CASSTSRWGPIGGYTF
-,TRBJ2-7,15,TRBV13,-,TGTGCCAGCAGCCAGGGGTGGGGATCCTACCACGAGCAGTACTTC,CASSQGWGSYHEQYF
-,TRBJ2-3,14,TRBV11-2,-,TGTGCCAGCAGCTCCCATGCCAACACAGATACGCAGTATTTT,CASSSHANTDTQYF
-,TRBJ1-1,15,TRBV4-2,-,TGTGCCAGCAGCCAAGTCCAGGCGAGGGGCACTGAAGCTTTCTTT,CASSQVQARGTEAFF
TRBD1,TRBJ2-7,14,TRBV4-1,-,TGCGCCAGCAGCTCGGACAGGGGGAGATACGAGCAGTACTTC,CASSSDRGRYEQYF
-,TRBJ2-1,15,TRBV28,-,TGTGCCAGCAGTGAAACTAGCCCGACCCCCCGGGAGCAGTTCTTC,CASSETSPTPREQFF
TRBD1,TRBJ2-7,13,TRBV2,-,TGTGCCAGCAGGATGGGACAGGACCACGAGCAGTACTTC,CASRMGQDHEQYF
TRBD1,TRBJ2-7,15,TRBV4-1,-,TGCGCCAGCAGCCAGCAGAGGACAGGCACCTACGAGCAGTACTTC,CASSQQRTGTYEQYF
TRBD1,TRBJ2-2,15,TRBV11-2,once,TGTGCCAGCAGCGGTAGACAGGGTACCACCGGGGAGCTGTTTTTT,CASSGRQGTTGELFF
-,TRBJ2-5,14,TRBV6-1,-,TGTGCCAGCACCACTCACCGCAGCCAAGAGACCCAGTACTTC,CASTTHRSQETQYF
-,TRBJ1-2,16,TRBV6-1,-,TGTGCCAGCAGTGAAATCCGCCAAGGGGGAGGTTATGGCTACACCTTC,CASSEIRQGGGYGYTF
-,TRBJ2-5,12,TRBV11-1,-,TGTGCCAGCGGAGGGGGTTCTGAGACCCAGTACTTC,CASGGGSETQYF
TRBD2,TRBJ2-5,15,TRBV5-1,-,TGCGCCAGCAGCTTCGCGGGGGGTAGTATTGAGACCCAGTACTTC,CASSFAGGSIETQYF
-,TRBJ1-2,14,TRBV2,-,TGTGCCAGCAGTGGCGCAGGAGCTAACTATGGCTACACCTTC,CASSGAGANYGYTF
TRBD2,TRBJ2-5,15,TRBV7-9,few,TGTGCCAGCACCAGACTAGCGGGGGGGCAAGAGACCCAGTACTTC,CASTRLAGGQETQYF
-,TRBJ2-3,12,TRBV7-2,-,TGTGCCAGCAGCCCCAACGGGGATACGCAGTATTTT,CASSPNGDTQYF
-,TRBJ1-2,14,TRBV2,few,TGTGCCAGCAGCGGAGGCCGGGACAACTATGGCTACACCTTC,CASSGGRDNYGYTF
TRBD1,TRBJ1-2,15,TRBV27,few,TGTGCCAGCAGTTCACTGGGGACAGTCACCTATGGCTACACCTTC,CASSSLGTVTYGYTF
TRBD2,TRBJ2-2,15,TRBV29-1,-,TGCAGCGCATTCCTAGCGGGAGAGAACACCGGGGAGCTGTTTTTT,CSAFLAGENTGELFF
-,TRBJ1-2,15,TRBV6-1,-,TGTGCCAGCAGTGAAGCCCAGGGATGGGGCTATGGCTACACCTTC,CASSEAQGWGYGYTF